A single TCR beta chain is shown here with its context. This entry comes from a study of blood T cell repertoires in COVID-19. Looking at the study overall: The cDNA or gDNA used as material had been derived from T cells, B-cell-depleted T cells, or PBMCs.

Repertoires were generated with immunoSEQ multiplex PCR, while TCRdb's copy carries only in-frame clones and drops some. The table shows 97,000 or so clones, with about 72% occurring only once. The germline CDR1 and CDR2 sequences are MNHNY and SVGAGI (reference sequence). CDR3 length: 17 amino acids. The junction had 8 bases not matched to a gene; V was cut back by 5 bases and J by 2 bases. The material sequenced was peripheral blood. The chain links TRBV6-6 to TRBJ2-6; 8 nucleotides line up with TRBD2. The receptor was derived from a man aged 55 to 69 with active or convalescent COVID-19. The DNA of the CDR3 is TGTGCCAGCAGTCTCGGGGGGGGGCAAACTGGGGCCAACGTCCTGACTTTC. It translates to CASSLGGGQTGANVLTF.